The 17 T cell receptor beta chains in this list originate from one sample, sequenced in a study of post-analysis software for immune sequencing data. Study-wide results and caveats: About five TRBV segments appeared more often in patients than in controls, and TRBV5-6, TRBV5-1 and TRBV20-1 were among these.

The antigens these receptors bind are not known. Built from TCR beta cDNA, the libraries had unique molecular identifiers in them. TCRdb analysed the PCR reads with MiXCR anew, one entry per CDR3 protein. The repertoire has fewer than 900,000 distinct CDR3 sequences, 46% of them found once; the top ten carry around 4.7%. The sequenced material came from blood. These receptors were taken from a girl under 18 with multiple sclerosis.

The chain carries TRBV29-1 and TRBJ2-7; unclear D gene. The length of the CDR3 is 13 residues. Per the germline V gene, CDR1 is SQVTM and CDR2 is ANQGSEA. The V end lost 4 bases, the J end lost 0 bases, and 10 bases lay between the germline ends. The DNA for the CDR3 is TGCAGCGTTGTTAGGCCGAACTCCTACGAGCAGTACTTC. Translating it yields CSVVRPNSYEQYF.

The sample holds a few counts of this clonotype. V gene TRBV5-6 combines with J gene TRBJ2-3; 12 nucleotides align to TRBD2. The CDR3 contains 19 residues. Germline CDR1 SGHDT, CDR2 YYEEEE. V was clipped by 3 bases and J by 2 bases; unmatched bases: 13. The CDR3 here is CASSSSGLAGTHVTDTQYF. The CDR3 bases are TGTGCCAGCAGCTCCTCCGGACTAGCGGGAACGCACGTCACAGATACGCAGTATTTT.

This clonotype appeared a few times. The chain uses TRBV7-2 and TRBJ2-1; D remains unclear. The germline V gene encodes CDR1 SGHTA and CDR2 FQGNSA. CDR3 length: 14 residues. V was trimmed by 1 base and J by 5 bases, leaving 9 bases between them. CDR3 residues: CASSLGSWDNEQFF. The CDR3 DNA reads as TGTGCCAGCAGCTTAGGTAGCTGGGACAATGAGCAGTTCTTC.

Only a few counts were recorded for this clonotype. CDR3 in amino acids: CASSLASRGLAGREQYF. The DNA for the CDR3 is TGTGCCAGCAGCTTAGCAAGCAGGGGACTAGCGGGACGCGAGCAGTACTTC. This chain uses TRBV7-2 with TRBJ2-4; 13 bases are a match to TRBD2. TRBJ2-7 explains the end of the DNA better; the J call may be wrong. The CDR3 covers 17 residues. Germline V gene sequence: CDR1 SGHTA, CDR2 FQGNSA.

The chain carries TRBV29-1 and TRBJ2-1; perhaps TRBD1 as D (5 bases). Germline V gene data show CDR1 as SQVTM and CDR2 as ANQGSEA. Deletions cut 2 bases from V and 3 bases from J, with 17 bases between. This CDR3 region has 16 residues. DNA of the CDR3: TGCAGCGTTGAACCTAAGCCAGAGACAGACTACAATGAGCAGTTCTTC. Translation: CSVEPKPETDYNEQFF.

V is TRBV29-1 and J is TRBJ2-1, with 7 nucleotides matching TRBD2. The ends lost 3 bases at V and 6 bases at J; junction bases unmatched: 8. The germline CDR1 and CDR2 sequences are SQVTM and ANQGSEA. The CDR3 consists of 14 residues. CDR3 amino acids: CSVDGGNVLNEQFF. CDR3 bases: TGCAGCGTTGACGGGGGGAACGTTCTCAATGAGCAGTTCTTC.

This clonotype was seen many times. The junction departs from germline at one end; a sequencing error may be responsible. The chain combines TRBV12-3 or TRBV12-4 with TRBJ2-7, with TRBD1 matching 9 bases. The CDR3 has 14 amino acids. CDR3 sequence reads: CASSLGTGFYEQYF. Here the CDR3 DNA reads TGTGCCAGCAGCTTAGGGACAGGGTTTTACGAGCAGTACTTC.

This clonotype was observed a handful of times. The chain recombines TRBV7-9 with TRBJ2-5; 8 bases fit TRBD2. The ends lost 5 bases at V and 5 bases at J; junction bases unmatched: 16. Germline CDR1 is SEHNR and CDR2 is FQNEAQ (reference sequence). This CDR3 is 17 amino acids long. In DNA, the CDR3 is TGTGCCAGCAGCCCCGAATTCACCGGGAGGGAGGTTGAGACCCAGTACTTC. This encodes CASSPEFTGREVETQYF.

The chain recombines TRBV12-3 or TRBV12-4 with TRBJ1-6, with D maybe TRBD1 (6 bases). The length of the CDR3 is 14 residues. Trimming left V 5 bases short and J 9 bases short, with 14 bases between. In DNA form, the CDR3 reads TGTGCCAGCAGTCTTGGACAGCTTGGTTCACCCCTCCACTTT. It yields the protein CASSLGQLGSPLHF.

The J gene is TRBJ2-7, the V gene TRBV11-1; D is uncertain. The CDR3 is 14 amino acids. Trimming stripped 3 bases from V and 4 bases from J, with 13 bases between. Germline CDR1 SGHAT, CDR2 FQDESV (reference sequence). The CDR3 coding sequence is TGTGCCAGCAGCTTGACCAGTTCTCGGTACGAGCAGTACTTC. Amino acid sequence: CASSLTSSRYEQYF.

The rearrangement links TRBV3-1 to TRBJ2-1; no firm D call. Germline V lookup: CDR1 LGHDT, CDR2 YNNKEL (reference sequence). This CDR3 comprises 13 residues. V was cut by 2 bases and J by 5 bases, with 7 bases left in between. The CDR3 region has the DNA TGTGCCAGCAGCCAATCCAGAGACAATGAGCAGTTCTTC. Protein product: CASSQSRDNEQFF.

The chain recombines TRBV28 with TRBJ2-6, with 9 positions matching TRBD2. CDR1 is MDHEN, CDR2 SYDVKM, per germline. The CDR3 has 17 amino acids. J gave up 0 bases and V 7 bases, and 7 bases lay outside the gene matches. In DNA form, the CDR3 reads TGTGCCAGCACCCCGGCAGCGGGGGGCTCTGGGGCCAACGTCCTGACTTTC. Encoded protein: CASTPAAGGSGANVLTF.

The rearrangement joins TRBV6-6 to TRBJ2-3; TRBD1 aligns across 10 bases. Losses at the gene ends were 5 bases for V and 5 bases for J; bases not matched to a gene: 7. CDR3 length equals 15 residues. In germline, CDR1 is MNHNY, CDR2 SVGAGI (reference sequence). The CDR3 protein is CASSPRQGAGDTQYF. The DNA of the CDR3 is TGTGCCAGCAGTCCGCGACAGGGGGCGGGAGATACGCAGTATTTT.

The chain links TRBV29-1 to TRBJ2-1; a weak D match, TRBD1 (6 bases). Trimming removed 3 bases from V and 0 bases from J, with 12 bases in between. The CDR3 totals 15 residues. Per the germline V gene, CDR1 is SQVTM and CDR2 is ANQGSEA. The CDR3 DNA reads TGCAGCGTTGACGCCGACAGGAGCTCCTACAATGAGCAGTTCTTC. This sequence encodes CSVDADRSSYNEQFF.

The chain employs TRBV7-9 and TRBJ2-7, with 9 bases that match TRBD1. After removal of 1 base from V and 5 bases from J, the junction contained 9 bases not matched to a gene. The CDR3 consists of 16 residues. Germline CDR1 is SEHNR and CDR2 is FQNEAQ (reference sequence). For the CDR3, the DNA is TGTGCCAGCAGCTTAGTATCGGGACAGGGCTACCACGAGCAGTACTTC. Protein sequence: CASSLVSGQGYHEQYF. The complete variable domain, with remaining parts taken from reference TRBV7-9 and TRBJ2-7, reads DTGVSQNPRHKITKRGQNVTFRCDPISEHNRLYWYRQTLGQGPEFLTYFQNEAQLEKSRLLSDRFSAERPKGSFSTLEIQRTEQGDSAMYLCASSLVSGQGYHEQYFGPGTRLTVT.

This clonotype was detected a few times. The gene calls are TRBV7-9 and TRBJ2-1, with 7 bases identical to TRBD2. Per the germline V gene, CDR1 is SEHNR and CDR2 is FQNEAQ (reference sequence). There are 20 residues in the CDR3. J lost 4 bases, V lost 4 bases, and 22 bases had no gene match. The CDR3 loop is CASSWVQRGTAGIPYNEQFF. DNA of the CDR3: TGTGCCAGCAGCTGGGTTCAGCGGGGTACAGCGGGGATTCCTTACAATGAGCAGTTCTTC.

There are a few counts of this clonotype. The V and J genes are TRBV20-1 and TRBJ2-7; the match to TRBD2 covers 8 bases. Losses at the gene ends were 1 base for V and 3 bases for J; bases not matched to a gene: 5. CDR1 and CDR2 from the germline V gene are DFQATT and SNEGSKA (reference sequence). The length of the CDR3 is 14 residues. CDR3 loop: CSARGSGKSYEQYF. The DNA of the CDR3 is TGCAGTGCTAGAGGTAGCGGGAAAAGCTACGAGCAGTACTTC.